This entry lists 24 T cell receptor beta chains sequenced from one sample in a study of T-cell reconstitution after alpha-beta-depleted transplantation in children (dated by TCRdb to 2016 to 2017). Per the publication, the treatment or condition label means: allogeneic hematopoietic cell transplantation with graft depleted of TCRalphabeta T cells and CD19 B cells. The protocol used for the library was PCR. TCRdb shows the sequencer as Illumina HiSeq 2500. TCR library preparation used molecular barcoding, with unique molecular identifiers applied to normalize quantification of the TCRbeta repertoire. TCRdb reprocessing: public reads trimmed at Q25 with fastp, clones called with MiXCR, in-frame beta chains kept. Entries that share a CDR3 protein sequence are merged under the most common genes and DNA. The sample table lists approximately 190,000 distinct CDR3 sequences, around 7.7% of them with a count of one. Jointly, the top ten make up 35% to 45% of the sample.

Sample: PBMCs, mostly from graft donor cells, taken 360 days after TCRalphabeta/CD19-depleted stem cell transplant. The receptors derive from a male patient under 10 years old who had a stem cell transplant for acute myeloid leukemia, so the T cells may come from the graft donor.

This clonotype came up a few times. The chain employs TRBV29-1 and TRBJ1-1, with 7 bases aligning to TRBD1. Germline CDR1 and CDR2: SQVTM and ANQGSEA. The CDR3 has 12 residues. V shed 7 bases, J shed 7 bases, and the junction held 9 bases outside the gene matches. CDR3 residues: CSADDRAGEAFF. CDR3 coding DNA: TGCAGCGCTGATGACAGGGCCGGTGAAGCTTTCTTT.

This clonotype occurred many times. This chain uses TRBV6-2 or TRBV6-3 with TRBJ2-7, with 11 bases matching TRBD2. V gave up 6 bases and J gave up 3 bases; unmatched junction bases: 4. The germline gives CDR1 MNHEY, CDR2 SVGEGT. CDR3 length equals 14 residues. CDR3 amino acids: CASSHGTSGYEQYF. The CDR3 DNA sequence: TGTGCCAGCAGCCACGGGACTAGCGGCTACGAGCAGTACTTC.

This clonotype was counted many times. This chain uses TRBV18 with TRBJ2-7; possible D gene TRBD1, 6 bases. V lost 2 bases, J lost 3 bases, and 14 bases lay in between. The CDR3 totals 15 residues. Germline V gene lookup returns CDR1 KGHSH and CDR2 LQKENI. The CDR3 sequence is CASSPTMTGYYEQYV. The CDR3 coding sequence is TGTGCCAGCTCACCAACAATGACAGGATACTACGAGCAGTACGTC.

Many counts were recorded for this clonotype. The chain uses TRBV12-5 and TRBJ2-7, with D perhaps matching TRBD1 or TRBD2 (5 bases each). Trimming removed 5 bases at V and 0 bases at J, with 14 bases between. The CDR3 totals 15 residues. Germline CDR1 is LGHNT and CDR2 is FRNRAP. CDR3 DNA: TGTGCTAGTGGTCAAGGGGCAGGGACCTCCTACGAGCAGTACGTC. As protein: CASGQGAGTSYEQYV.

This clonotype has at least ten counts. This chain joins TRBV9 and TRBJ2-5; possibly TRBD2 for D (6 bases). V was trimmed by 4 bases and J by 3 bases, leaving 22 bases between them. This CDR3 has 17 residues. Germline CDR1 is SGDLS and CDR2 is YYNGEE. The chain's CDR3 is CASSPGRVAVGKETQYF. The CDR3 coding sequence is TGTGCCAGCAGCCCCGGGCGAGTAGCGGTTGGGAAAGAGACCCAGTACTTC.

This clonotype has ten or more counts. The chain employs TRBV12-3 or TRBV12-4 and TRBJ2-1; 7 nucleotides match TRBD1. This CDR3 comprises 10 residues. After removal of 10 bases from V and 12 bases from J, the junction contained 6 bases not matched to a gene. The CDR3 region is CATDREGQFF. In nucleotides, the CDR3 is TGTGCCACCGACAGGGAAGGGCAGTTCTTC.

This clonotype appeared a few times. V usage is TRBV20-1 and J usage is TRBJ2-7, with TRBD2 as a possible D gene (5 bases). The CDR3 contains 15 residues. Germline values: CDR1 DFQATT, CDR2 SNEGSKA (reference sequence). With 0 bases removed from V and 2 bases from J, the gap between germline ends came to 14 bases. The CDR3 spells CSARDLRPGTYEQYV. CDR3 nucleotide sequence: TGCAGTGCTAGAGATCTCCGGCCCGGGACCTACGAGCAGTACGTC.

This clonotype was recorded at least ten times. CDR3 protein: CASSWSTGELFF. The CDR3 DNA is TGCGCCAGCAGCTGGTCCACCGGGGAGCTGTTTTTT. This rearrangement joins TRBV5-1 to TRBJ2-2; D gene ambiguous. CDR1 is SGHRS and CDR2 is YFSETQ in the germline V gene. The CDR3 is made up of 12 amino acids. Between the trimmed V and J ends, which lost 3 bases and 4 bases, there was a span of 4 bases.

This clonotype has a handful of counts. The chain joins TRBV10-3 to TRBJ1-1, with D hard to call. The CDR3 has 14 amino acids. Germline V gene sequence: CDR1 ENHRY, CDR2 SYGVKD. The V end was cut by 6 bases, the J end by 1 base, with 12 bases between. CDR3 nucleotides: TGTGCCATCAGAGAAAATATGGCGAACACTGAAGCTTTCTTT. This translates into CAIRENMANTEAFF.

This clonotype was counted between two and nine times. This sequence joins TRBV12-3 or TRBV12-4 and TRBJ1-2; D remains unclear. The V and J ends lost 5 bases and 1 base respectively, with 14 bases between them. The CDR3 spans 15 residues. Here the CDR3 DNA reads TGTGCCAGCAGTCACGGACGGAGCATTAACTATGGCTACACCTTC. Protein product: CASSHGRSINYGYTF.

This clonotype came up a few times. The rearrangement links TRBV15 to TRBJ1-3; D might be TRBD1 (6 bases). Germline V gene data show CDR1 as LNHNV and CDR2 as YYDKDF (reference sequence). This CDR3 is 16 amino acids long. V was clipped by 5 bases and J by 0 bases, with 14 bases between them. The CDR3 DNA follows: TGTGCCACCAGCGAAACAGGGTTCCCCTCTGGAAACACCATATATTTT. This codes for CATSETGFPSGNTIYF.

At least ten counts were recorded for this clonotype. The chain couples TRBV27 to TRBJ2-7; a weak D match, TRBD2 (7 bases). This CDR3 contains 16 residues. Trimming removed 2 bases at V and 2 bases at J, with 16 bases between. Germline V gene sequence: CDR1 MNHEY, CDR2 SMNVEV (reference sequence). The CDR3 DNA reads as TGTGCCAGCAGTTTAATCACAGGGAGGGATCCCTACGAGCAGTACGTC. Amino acid sequence: CASSLITGRDPYEQYV.

A note on this clonotype: Possible read error: a much larger clone is one base away. The chain has TRBV10-3 and TRBJ2-1; no clear D gene. Germline CDR1 and CDR2: ENHRY and SYGVKD. The CDR3 extends over 11 amino acids. The CDR3 sequence: CAIGDNNEQFF. CDR3 in DNA: TGTGCCATCGGTGATAACAATGAGCAGTTCTTC.

Many counts were recorded for this clonotype. The chain is built from TRBV9 and TRBJ2-2, with D perhaps TRBD1 or TRBD2 (5 bases each). The CDR3 contains 16 residues. The V gene lost 3 bases and the J gene lost 5 bases, with 17 bases spanning the gap. Germline values: CDR1 SGDLS, CDR2 YYNGEE. The CDR3 nucleotides read TGTGCCAGCAGCGCCCCGAGGGGCCGAATGACCGGGGAGCTGTTTTTT. Protein: CASSAPRGRMTGELFF.

As to this clonotype: A much larger clone lies a single base off, so this may be a read error. V gene TRBV12-3 or TRBV12-4 combines with J gene TRBJ2-7; TRBD2 is a possible D gene (5 bases). This CDR3 is built from 13 residues. This CDR3 is CASSLTRDYGQYF. The CDR3 DNA is TGTGCCAGCAGTTTGACCAGAGACTACGGGCAGTACTTC.

Ten or more counts support this clonotype. V is TRBV29-1 and J is TRBJ1-4; D is uncertain. Germline values: CDR1 SQVTM, CDR2 ANQGSEA. V lost 4 bases, J lost 3 bases, and 12 bases lay in between. This CDR3 region has 14 residues. The CDR3 spells CSVAKGSANEKLFF. In nucleotides, the CDR3 is TGCAGCGTTGCGAAGGGATCGGCTAATGAAAAACTGTTTTTT.

This clonotype was observed many times. The chain links TRBV5-1 to TRBJ2-5, with 8 bases lining up with TRBD1. Trimming cost V 7 bases and J 1 base; bases outside gene matches: 3. This CDR3 contains 13 residues. Germline V lookup: CDR1 SGHRS, CDR2 YFSETQ. In nucleotides, the CDR3 is TGCGCCAGCTCCGGGACAGGCCAAGAGACCCAGTACTTC. Its translation is CASSGTGQETQYF.

In this sample, this clonotype turned up a few times. The chain carries TRBV3-1 and TRBJ2-1; the D is unclear. The germline V and J ends were trimmed by 4 bases and 5 bases, with 12 bases remaining between them. The CDR3 is made up of 14 amino acids. The germline V gene encodes CDR1 LGHDT and CDR2 YNNKEL (reference sequence). The CDR3 loop is CASSPGWDDNEQFF. The CDR3 nucleotides are TGTGCCAGCAGCCCCGGATGGGATGACAATGAGCAGTTCTTC.

V usage is TRBV27 and J usage is TRBJ2-1; 8 bases are a match to TRBD1. The CDR3 contains 12 residues. CDR1 is MNHEY and CDR2 is SMNVEV in the germline V gene (reference sequence). V dropped 6 bases and J dropped 15; count of bases not matched to a gene: 10. CDR3 coding DNA: TGTGCCAGCAGCGTCCGGGACAGGACGATGTTCTTC. Amino acid sequence: CASSVRDRTMFF.

Many counts were recorded for this clonotype. The chain combines TRBV20-1 with TRBJ1-1; no clear D gene. The CDR3 is made up of 13 amino acids. V gave up 1 base and J gave up 1 base, with 7 bases separating them. Per germline, CDR1 DFQATT and CDR2 SNEGSKA (reference sequence). The CDR3 DNA reads TGCAGTGCTAGAGTCCTTGGGAACACTGAAGCTTTCTTT. It is translated as CSARVLGNTEAFF.

This clonotype appeared a few times. The CDR3 nucleotides are TGCGCCAGCAGCTTGTACAGGGGAAGGTGGGAGCAGTACTTC. Protein sequence: CASSLYRGRWEQYF. This chain uses TRBV5-1 with TRBJ2-7, with 7 positions matching TRBD1. The V gene's germline CDR1 is SGHRS and CDR2 YFSETQ. V lost 1 base to trimming and J lost 7 bases; unmatched junction nucleotides: 8. The CDR3 contains 14 residues.

The chain is built from TRBV7-9 and TRBJ2-1; 7 nucleotides agree with TRBD2. The CDR3 spans 16 residues. The junction had 10 bases not matched to a gene; V was cut back by 5 bases and J by 3 bases. Germline V gene sequence: CDR1 SEHNR, CDR2 FQNEAQ (reference sequence). The CDR3 here is CASSLEGAGIYNEQFF. For the CDR3, the DNA is TGTGCCAGCAGCCTCGAGGGAGCGGGGATCTACAATGAGCAGTTCTTC.

This chain uses TRBV20-1 with TRBJ2-7, with TRBD2 matching 10 bases. Germline values: CDR1 DFQATT, CDR2 SNEGSKA (reference sequence). The CDR3 loop spans 12 amino acids. Unmatched junction bases numbered 2, after V lost 3 bases and J lost 6 bases. CDR3 in amino acids: CSARGTSVEQYF. CDR3 nucleotide sequence: TGCAGTGCTAGGGGGACTAGCGTCGAGCAGTACTTC.

This clonotype was counted only a few times. This CDR3 reads CAISESSVEQFF. The CDR3 DNA is TGTGCCATCAGTGAATCCAGCGTAGAGCAGTTCTTC. V usage is TRBV10-3 and J usage is TRBJ2-1; D not resolved. CDR1 and CDR2 from the germline V gene are ENHRY and SYGVKD. The CDR3 loop spans 12 amino acids. The V end was cut by 3 bases, the J end by 10 bases, with 10 bases between.